This TCR beta chain was sequenced in a study of T cell repertoires in cytomegalovirus infection. Study overall: Alongside well-studied HLA-B-restricted CMV epitopes, recently identified HLA-C-restricted CMV epitopes were also used. CMV infection and matching HLA type were both indicated by public TCR beta signatures.

General study points: The response measured ex vivo was dominated by TCR beta clonotypes (HLA-C-restricted and CMV-specific).

TCRdb re-called the reads with MiXCR, one entry per CDR3 protein. The data show 200,000 to 250,000 distinct CDR3 sequences, 38% seen once. The CDR3 has 15 residues. Trimming left V 2 bases short and J 3 bases short, with 13 bases between. In the case of this clonotype: Its matching antigen is unknown.

V is TRBV12-3 or TRBV12-4 and J is TRBJ1-1, with D uncertain. This TCR came from a human donor in good health (CMV status not recorded). Some clones in this sample may be carry-over from other donors' samples. The sequenced sample was CD8+ T cells from cultured PBMCs, obtained from culture after CMV antigen stimulation. The CDR3 DNA sequence: TGTGCCAGCAGTTTAATGCGAAGGCCGGACACTGAAGCTTTCTTT. This encodes CASSLMRRPDTEAFF.